Listed below are T cell receptor beta chains from one sample, sequenced in a study of TIL therapy for anti-PD-1-resistant metastatic lung cancer. The assay was immunoSEQ multiplex PCR, and TCRdb's table has in-frame clones only and misses some. The sample includes roughly 60,000 clones, over 75% of them seen just once. Material: blood, obtained at baseline. These receptors all come from a person aged 25-85 years with non-small cell lung cancer. The CDR3 runs from the conserved cysteine through the conserved F or W. A D gene is named only where the DNA matches it firmly. The size entry is marked missing in some rows and otherwise reads once, few, many or a size class.

size: few; D: NA; J: TRBJ1-1; V: TRBV5-8; CDR3: CASSSSWLNTEAFF; DNA: TGTGCCAGCAGCTCCTCCTGGTTAAACACTGAAGCTTTCTTT
size: NA; D: TRBD1; J: TRBJ1-6; V: TRBV9; CDR3: CASRRGTGDNSPLHF; DNA: TGTGCCAGCAGGCGAGGGACAGGGGACAATTCACCCCTCCACTTT
size: NA; D: NA; J: TRBJ2-4; V: TRBV7-2; CDR3: CASRPGGADINIQYF; DNA: TGTGCCAGCAGGCCCGGGGGAGCGGATATAAACATTCAGTACTTC
size: NA; D: NA; J: TRBJ2-2; V: TRBV4-1; CDR3: CASSQDLGSRGELFF; DNA: TGCGCCAGCAGCCAAGATCTGGGATCCAGGGGGGAGCTGTTTTTT
size: NA; D: NA; J: TRBJ2-3; V: TRBV5-1; CDR3: CASSSDSGGDTQYF; DNA: TGCGCCAGCAGCTCGGACAGTGGGGGAGATACGCAGTATTTT
size: NA; D: TRBD1; J: TRBJ1-2; V: TRBV19; CDR3: CASSPGQVSDGYTF; DNA: TGTGCCAGTAGTCCGGGACAGGTCTCGGATGGCTACACCTTC
size: few; D: TRBD1; J: TRBJ1-6; V: TRBV10-3; CDR3: CAISESGWGQGMSPLHF; DNA: TGTGCCATCAGTGAGTCGGGATGGGGACAGGGGATGTCACCCCTCCACTTT
size: NA; D: TRBD2; J: TRBJ2-5; V: TRBV5-4; CDR3: CASSLMGRDQETQYF; DNA: TGTGCCAGCAGCTTAATGGGGAGGGATCAGGAGACCCAGTACTTC
size: NA; D: NA; J: TRBJ2-4; V: TRBV21-1; CDR3: CASSKALFGERAKNIQYF; DNA: TGTGCCAGCAGCAAAGCGCTTTTCGGCGAAAGGGCCAAAAACATTCAGTACTTC
size: NA; D: NA; J: TRBJ2-3; V: TRBV7-8; CDR3: CASSLAGTGTDTQYF; DNA: TGTGCCAGCAGCTTAGCGGGCACAGGCACAGATACGCAGTATTTT
size: NA; D: TRBD2; J: TRBJ2-4; V: TRBV5-1; CDR3: CASSPPGLAGSAKNIQYF; DNA: TGCGCCAGCAGCCCTCCGGGACTAGCGGGATCAGCCAAAAACATTCAGTACTTC
size: once; D: NA; J: TRBJ2-7; V: TRBV30; CDR3: CAWSLRYSSYEQYF; DNA: TGTGCCTGGAGTTTAAGGTACAGCTCCTACGAGCAGTACTTC
size: NA; D: TRBD2; J: TRBJ2-1; V: TRBV2; CDR3: CASKGTSGYNEQFF; DNA: TGTGCCAGCAAGGGGACTAGCGGATACAATGAGCAGTTCTTC
size: NA; D: TRBD2; J: TRBJ2-1; V: TRBV10-2; CDR3: CASSDVAGESHNEQFF; DNA: TGCGCCAGCAGTGACGTCGCGGGAGAGTCCCACAATGAGCAGTTCTTC
size: NA; D: TRBD1; J: TRBJ1-2; V: TRBV9; CDR3: CASSDRDSLPTF; DNA: TGTGCCAGCAGCGACCGGGACAGCCTCCCCACCTTC
size: NA; D: NA; J: TRBJ2-5; V: TRBV4-1; CDR3: CASSQLALLQETQYF; DNA: TGCGCCAGCAGCCAACTAGCTCTCCTCCAAGAGACCCAGTACTTC
size: NA; D: NA; J: TRBJ1-5; V: TRBV19; CDR3: CASSIGGNNQPQHF; DNA: TGTGCCAGTAGTATAGGAGGGAACAATCAGCCCCAGCATTTT
size: NA; D: NA; J: TRBJ1-1; V: TRBV6-5; CDR3: CASRDGTHTEAFF; DNA: TGTGCCAGCAGAGACGGGACCCACACTGAAGCTTTCTTT
size: once; D: NA; J: TRBJ1-2; V: TRBV14; CDR3: CASSQRGAGYTF; DNA: TGTGCCAGCAGCCAACGGGGAGCTGGCTACACCTTC
size: NA; D: NA; J: TRBJ2-7; V: TRBV28; CDR3: CASSSKQRLFSYEQYF; DNA: TGTGCCAGCAGTAGCAAACAGCGCCTATTTTCCTACGAGCAGTACTTC
size: NA; D: NA; J: TRBJ1-6; V: TRBV7-2; CDR3: CASSLAQGNSPLHF; DNA: TGTGCCAGCAGCTTAGCACAGGGTAATTCACCCCTCCACTTT
size: NA; D: NA; J: TRBJ1-1; V: TRBV2; CDR3: CASSALNTEAFF; DNA: TGTGCCAGCAGTGCGCTGAACACTGAAGCTTTCTTT
size: NA; D: TRBD1; J: TRBJ1-2; V: TRBV5-1; CDR3: CASSLDRGRGGYTF; DNA: TGCGCCAGCAGCCTCGACAGGGGGCGGGGTGGCTACACCTTC
size: NA; D: TRBD2; J: TRBJ2-1; V: TRBV15; CDR3: CATSRTRGGLSWNEQFF; DNA: TGTGCCACCAGCAGAACCCGGGGGGGACTATCGTGGAATGAGCAGTTCTTC
size: once; D: NA; J: TRBJ2-3; V: TRBV12-5; CDR3: CASGLTGWGTDTQYF; DNA: TGTGCTAGTGGTTTGACAGGGTGGGGCACAGATACGCAGTATTTT
size: NA; D: NA; J: TRBJ2-2; V: TRBV18; CDR3: CASSPPGRLTNTGELFF; DNA: TGTGCCAGCTCACCACCGGGACGCCTCACGAACACCGGGGAGCTGTTTTTT